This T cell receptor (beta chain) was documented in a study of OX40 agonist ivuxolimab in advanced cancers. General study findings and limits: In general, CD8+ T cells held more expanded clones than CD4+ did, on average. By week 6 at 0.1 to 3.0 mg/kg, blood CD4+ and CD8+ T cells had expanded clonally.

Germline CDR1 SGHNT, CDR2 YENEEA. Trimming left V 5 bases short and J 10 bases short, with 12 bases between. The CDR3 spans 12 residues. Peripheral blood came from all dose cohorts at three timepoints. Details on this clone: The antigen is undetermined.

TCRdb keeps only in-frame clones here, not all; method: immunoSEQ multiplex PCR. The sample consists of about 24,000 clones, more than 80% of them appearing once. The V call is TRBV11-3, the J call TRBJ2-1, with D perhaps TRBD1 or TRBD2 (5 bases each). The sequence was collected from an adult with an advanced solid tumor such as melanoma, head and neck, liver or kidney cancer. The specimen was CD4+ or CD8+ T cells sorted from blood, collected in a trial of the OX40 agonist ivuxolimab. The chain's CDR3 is CASSPIGDEQFF. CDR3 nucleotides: TGTGCCAGCAGCCCGATCGGGGACGAGCAGTTCTTC.